The 3 T cell receptor beta chains listed next were all sequenced from one sample in a study of T cell responses to AZD1222 COVID-19 vaccine. Assay used: immunoSEQ multiplex PCR; TCRdb lists only in-frame clones, some missing. The top ten hold around 5.5% of the sample, which has some 160,000 clones, about 90% seen once. Sequencing used peripheral blood, obtained on day 0 of AZD1222 vaccination. Receptors were obtained from an adult in good health.

The chain is built from TRBV28 and TRBJ1-2; D is uncertain. Deletions cut 4 bases from V and 2 bases from J, with 8 bases between. Germline V gene sequence: CDR1 MDHEN, CDR2 SYDVKM. The CDR3 is 13 amino acids. The CDR3 is CASSSGRNYGYTF. CDR3 DNA: TGTGCCAGCAGTTCTGGACGGAACTATGGCTACACCTTC.

The rearrangement links TRBV27 to TRBJ2-2; D unclear. Deletions cut 7 bases from V and 2 bases from J, with 17 bases between. The germline gives CDR1 MNHEY, CDR2 SMNVEV (reference sequence). The CDR3 loop spans 16 amino acids. CDR3 nucleotide sequence: TGTGCCAGCACCTCTTTCTCCGGCGCCAACACCGGGGAGCTGTTTTTT. Translation: CASTSFSGANTGELFF.

The rearrangement joins TRBV7-9 to TRBJ2-2; 9 positions agree with TRBD1. The germline CDR1 and CDR2 sequences are SEHNR and FQNEAQ (reference sequence). V gave up 5 bases and J gave up 2 bases; unmatched junction bases: 9. CDR3 length equals 17 residues. The CDR3 region is CASSTQDRGSNTGELFF. CDR3 bases: TGTGCCAGCAGCACTCAGGACAGGGGAAGCAACACCGGGGAGCTGTTTTTT.